This TCR beta chain was retrieved from a study of T cells in localized non-small cell lung cancer. The study's findings and limits: Uninvolved adjacent lung, not tumor, had the highest T cell clonality. Adjacent lung was found to contain a median roughly 58 of the top 100 tumor clones.

The repertoire was sequenced with immunoSEQ multiplex PCR; TCRdb's copy has only in-frame clones and lacks some. The sample consists of roughly 86,000 clones, roughly 86% of them appearing once. In the case of this clone: Its antigen is as yet unknown.

V was pared by 3 bases and J by 3 bases, with 17 bases between. The CDR3 covers 17 residues. Germline assignment: CDR1 LNHNV and CDR2 YYDKDF (reference sequence). The chain joins TRBV15 to TRBJ2-2, with D perhaps TRBD2 (6 bases). The starting material was peripheral blood, obtained before any cancer treatment. This TCR was sampled from a man aged 35 to 69 with stage I lung adenocarcinoma. The CDR3 bases are TGTGCCACCAGCAGTGGAGGGTTAGGTCCCTACACCGGGGAGCTGTTTTTT. Its protein is CATSSGGLGPYTGELFF.